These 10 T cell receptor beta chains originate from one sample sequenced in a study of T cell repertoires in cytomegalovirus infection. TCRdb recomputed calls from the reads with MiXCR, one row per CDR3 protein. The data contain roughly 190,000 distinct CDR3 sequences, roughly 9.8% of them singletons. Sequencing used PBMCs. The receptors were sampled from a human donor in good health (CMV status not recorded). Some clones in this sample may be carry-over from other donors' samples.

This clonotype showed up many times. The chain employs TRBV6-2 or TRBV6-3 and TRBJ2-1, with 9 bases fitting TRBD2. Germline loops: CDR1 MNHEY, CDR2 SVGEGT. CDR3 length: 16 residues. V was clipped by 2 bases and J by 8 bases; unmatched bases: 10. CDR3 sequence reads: CASSYGLAGRGDEQFF. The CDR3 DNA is TGTGCCAGCAGTTACGGTCTAGCGGGGAGAGGGGATGAGCAGTTCTTC.

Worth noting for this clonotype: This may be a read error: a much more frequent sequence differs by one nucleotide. The CDR3 nucleotides read TGTGCCAGCGAAGGGGTTGGTGGCACTGTAGCTTTCTTT. Its translation: CASEGVGGTVAFF. The rearrangement links TRBV7-9 to TRBJ1-1; a possible D gene is TRBD1 (5 bases). CDR3 length equals 13 residues. The germline CDR1 and CDR2 sequences are SEHNR and FQNEAQ (reference sequence).

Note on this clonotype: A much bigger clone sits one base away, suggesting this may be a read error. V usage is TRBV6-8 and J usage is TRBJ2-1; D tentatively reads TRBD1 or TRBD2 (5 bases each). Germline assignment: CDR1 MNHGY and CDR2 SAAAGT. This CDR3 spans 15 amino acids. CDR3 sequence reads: CASSSPGTLYNEHFF. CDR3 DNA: TGTGCCAGCAGTTCCCCCGGGACGCTATACAATGAGCATTTCTTC.

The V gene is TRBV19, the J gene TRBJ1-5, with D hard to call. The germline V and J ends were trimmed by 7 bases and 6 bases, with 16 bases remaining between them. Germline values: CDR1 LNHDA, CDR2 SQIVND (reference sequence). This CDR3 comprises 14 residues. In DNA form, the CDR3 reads TGTGCCAGTAACTTGGACGTCCTAGGTCAGCCCCAGCATTTT. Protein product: CASNLDVLGQPQHF.

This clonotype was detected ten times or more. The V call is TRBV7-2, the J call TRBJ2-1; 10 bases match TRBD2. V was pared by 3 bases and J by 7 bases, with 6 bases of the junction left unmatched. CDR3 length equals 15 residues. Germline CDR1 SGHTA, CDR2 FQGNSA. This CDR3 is CASSFPGTSANEQFF. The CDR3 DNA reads TGTGCCAGCAGCTTCCCCGGGACTAGCGCAAATGAGCAGTTCTTC. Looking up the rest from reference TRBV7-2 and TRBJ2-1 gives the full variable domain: GAGVSQSPSNKVTEKGKDVELRCDPISGHTALYWYRQSLGQGLEFLIYFQGNSAPDKSGLPSDRFSAERTGGSVSTLTIQRTQQEDSAVYLCASSFPGTSANEQFFGPGTRLTVL.

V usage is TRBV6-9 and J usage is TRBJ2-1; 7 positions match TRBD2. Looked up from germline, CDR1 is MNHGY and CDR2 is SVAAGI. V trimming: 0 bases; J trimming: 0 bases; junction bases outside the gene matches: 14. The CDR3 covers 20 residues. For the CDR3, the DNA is TGTGCCAGCAGTTATTCTTGTGCGCGGGAGTCCATAAGCTCCTACAATGAGCAGTTCTTC. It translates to CASSYSCARESISSYNEQFF.

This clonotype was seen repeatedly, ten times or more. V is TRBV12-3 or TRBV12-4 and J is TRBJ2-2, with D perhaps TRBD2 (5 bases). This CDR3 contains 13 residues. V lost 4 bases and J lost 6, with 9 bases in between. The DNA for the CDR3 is TGTGCCAGCAGTTCAGGACTCTCCGGGGAGCTGTTTTTT. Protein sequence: CASSSGLSGELFF.

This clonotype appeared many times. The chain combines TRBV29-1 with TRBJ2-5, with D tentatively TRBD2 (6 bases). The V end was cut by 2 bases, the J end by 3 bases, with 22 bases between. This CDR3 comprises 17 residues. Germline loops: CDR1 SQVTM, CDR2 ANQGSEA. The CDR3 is CSVEFLPNGLAKETQYF. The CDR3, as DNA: TGCAGCGTTGAATTCCTCCCAAATGGGCTAGCGAAAGAGACCCAGTACTTC.

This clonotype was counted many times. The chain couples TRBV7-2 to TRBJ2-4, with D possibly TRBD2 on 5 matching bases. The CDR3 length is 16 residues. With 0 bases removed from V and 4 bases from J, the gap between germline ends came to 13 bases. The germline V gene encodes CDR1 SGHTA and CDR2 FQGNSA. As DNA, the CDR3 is TGTGCCAGCAGCTTAGCGCATGAAAGGAGGAAAAACATTCAGTACTTC. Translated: CASSLAHERRKNIQYF.

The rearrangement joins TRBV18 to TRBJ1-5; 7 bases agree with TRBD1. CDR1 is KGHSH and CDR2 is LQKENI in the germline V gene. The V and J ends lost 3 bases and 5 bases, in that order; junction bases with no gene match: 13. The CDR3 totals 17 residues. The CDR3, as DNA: TGTGCCAGCTCACCGCCGCGCAGGGGGTTAGGTCATCAGCCCCAGCATTTT. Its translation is CASSPPRRGLGHQPQHF.